In this sample, the clone carrying this T cell receptor (beta chain) turned up many times. What it binds is not known. The V and J ends lost 0 bases and 4 bases, in that order; junction bases with no gene match: 7. From germline, CDR1 is SGHRS and CDR2 YFSETQ. The CDR3 length is 16 residues. TCRdb re-analysed the RT-PCR reads in MiXCR, keeping a single row per CDR3 protein. The table has roughly 700,000 distinct CDR3 sequences, about 15% seen once; the top ten hold about 9.9%. This entry is derived from a study of response to subunit inactivated influenza vaccine. Whole-study results and caveats: The authors offered the suggestion that each seasonal influenza vaccination recruits few new T cells.

The rearrangement uses TRBV5-1 and TRBJ2-7; 10 bases fit TRBD2. This sequence originates from a man aged 50 or older who received an inactivated influenza vaccine. Sequenced here: PBMCs from blood, sampled 11 to 12 days after vaccination. The DNA for the CDR3 is TGCGCCAGCAGCTTGGGGACTAGCGGAGGGGGGTACGAGCAGTACTTC. Translated, it gives CASSLGTSGGGYEQYF.